This TCR beta chain came from a study of blood T cells in healthy people across ages. Together with a sample-barcoded 5' primer, a J-beta primer mix was included in a second PCR lasting about 7 to 11 cycles. MiXCR was run by TCRdb on the 5' RACE reads, yielding one entry per CDR3 protein. The profile shows about 650,000 distinct CDR3 sequences, more than 45% of them singletons. CDR1 and CDR2 from the germline V gene are SGDLS and YYNGEE. Trimming removed 4 bases at V and 3 bases at J, with 16 bases between. This CDR3 is 15 amino acids long. The donors, healthy Caucasians from Russia, were aged roughly 6 to 90. Researchers collected about 9.7 milliliters of peripheral blood from every single donor.

The sequenced sample consisted of blood. The clonotype originates from a woman of 80 years or more in good health. The rearrangement links TRBV9 to TRBJ2-5, with D possibly TRBD2 on 6 matching bases. The CDR3 spells CASSTHDGGEETQYF. CDR3 DNA sequence: TGTGCCAGCAGCACCCACGACGGAGGGGAAGAGACCCAGTACTTC.